This TCR beta chain was obtained from a study of Graves' ophthalmopathy and Graves' hyperthyroidism. Using RNA transcripts, the TCR beta CDR3 regions were amplified. The authors performed first-round RT-PCR with HTBI primers and then a second-round multiplex PCR. MiXCR, run by TCRdb on the multiplex PCR reads, gives a single entry per CDR3 protein. The sample shows about 390,000 distinct CDR3 sequences, approximately 15% of them seen only once. General study points: A classifier, a 13-signature model, separated ophthalmopathy from stable hyperthyroidism with approximately 88% sensitivity and 65% to 83% specificity.

The CDR3 contains 13 residues. Germline CDR1 and CDR2: SGHAT and FQNNGV. On this clonotype itself: Its antigen is unidentified. At one end, the junction sequence differs from germline, possibly due to a read error.

The receptor's source is a woman under 30 with stable Graves' hyperthyroidism. Sequencing input: peripheral blood. The rearrangement joins TRBV11-2 to TRBJ1-5, with D unclear. CDR3 sequence (DNA): TGTGCCAGCAGCTTAGTGGCCCAACAGCCGCAGCATTTT. This encodes CASSLVAQQPQHF.